One TCR beta chain is described in this entry. Its antigen is as yet unknown. Measured with immunoSEQ multiplex PCR; TCRdb has only the in-frame clones, and not every one. Of some 14,000 clones listed, around two thirds are singletons. This sample was taken from a study of tumor-infiltrating lymphocytes in localized non-small cell lung cancer. Overall study findings and caveats: TCR sequencing covered a subset of patients with enough tissue.

Germline CDR1 SGHVS, CDR2 FNYEAQ. The CDR3 is 17 amino acids. V dropped 0 bases and J dropped 0 bases, with 12 bases sitting between them. The genes are TRBV7-6 and TRBJ1-5; D not certain. The sequenced sample was uninvolved lung tissue not adjacent to the tumor. The clonotype was recovered from a human donor with non-small cell lung cancer. The DNA for the CDR3 is TGTGCCAGCAGCTTAGCGGCGACATCGCGTAGCAATCAGCCCCAGCATTTT. Translating gives CASSLAATSRSNQPQHF.